Detailed here is one TCR beta chain. Its recognized antigen is unknown. The sample holds no much larger clone one base away, and base qualities are not on file. The data stem from a study of blood T cell repertoires in COVID-19 (TCRdb year 2020). A note on the overall study: Samples covering the acute and convalescent phases of COVID-19 were provided by collaborators in the United States, Italy and Spain. Where available, HLA class I and class II types were taken from metadata supplied by the sample provider and were not determined by assay-based typing. The prospective study material was composed of cDNA or gDNA derived from T cells, B-cell-depleted T cells, or PBMCs. The samples were drawn from two sources: the first 160 participants of the ongoing ImmuneRACE study, and over 950 subjects contributed by 6 global collaborators. The repertoires were made available in a free public database intended to serve as a resource for research on the immune response to SARS-CoV-2. Subjects who had been exposed to COVID-19, were actively infected with it, or had recovered from it provided the deeply sampled blood TCRbeta repertoires that made up the dataset. Sample metadata almost always included a de-identified subject ID, COVID-19 status, age in years and sex.

The CDR3 runs 15 amino acids, cysteine and phenylalanine included. Just CDR3 DNA is preserved here, 45 bases in frame from base 1. The germline V gene specifies SGHTA as CDR1 and FQGNSA as CDR2. The V and J ends are trimmed by 1 base and 9 bases, leaving 13 bases between them. TCRbeta CDR3 regions were amplified from genomic DNA using the immunoSEQ Assay, a bias-controlled multiplex PCR. Regarding the original processing steps: Within the assay, amplification of reference gene primers was used to estimate how many nucleated cells each sample contained. To quantify the absolute abundance of each unique TCRbeta CDR3 rearrangement, sequence reads were collapsed and filtered. Productive Simpson clonality was computed per sample as the square root of Simpson's diversity index over productive rearrangements. This immuneACCESS table, as held by TCRdb, lists in-frame sequences with V and J called but not all clones. Of the missing ones, under half trace to an unresolved V gene in checked studies; the others have no known cause. V and J calls and clone size come straight from that table; D and trimming were deduced from the DNA. This sample is represented by 150,000 to 200,000 clones; roughly 76% of them were singletons. Around 7.9% of the sample goes to the ten largest clones.

Whole blood was collected in K2EDTA tubes by collaborating institutions according to the institutions' own protocols. For TCRbeta analysis, collaborators shipped samples as frozen whole blood, isolated PBMCs, or DNA extracted from either of those sample types. Paper-wide results and their limitations: The amount of clinical and demographic metadata varied by source and participant and was provided uncurated.

The TCR was taken from a woman aged 50 to 60 with active or convalescent COVID-19. The material sequenced was peripheral blood. The chain was built from TRBV7-2 and TRBJ1-6; TRBD1 could be the D gene, as 5 bases match. The sequenced DNA is TGTGCCAGCAGCTTAGGGTCAGGGCTTGGTTCACCCCTCCACTTT. Translation gives CASSLGSGLGSPLHF. Outside the CDR3, residues come from the reference TRBV7-2 and TRBJ1-6 proteins, so the full variable domain is: GAGVSQSPSNKVTEKGKDVELRCDPISGHTALYWYRQSLGQGLEFLIYFQGNSAPDKSGLPSDRFSAERTGGSVSTLTIQRTQQEDSAVYLCASSLGSGLGSPLHFGNGTRLTVT.